The present T cell receptor (beta chain) was sequenced within a study of lymphopenia after photon versus proton radiotherapy. The germline gives CDR1 SGHTS, CDR2 YDEGEE. Trimming shortened V by 1 base and J by 7 bases, and 11 bases separated the two germline ends. The CDR3 length is 13 residues. Assay used: immunoSEQ multiplex PCR; TCRdb lists only in-frame clones, some missing. Among roughly 53,000 clones listed, 83% were seen once. Findings and limits, study-wide: After the lymphocyte nadir, photon-treated repertoires showed oligoclonal expansion, especially of CD8+ Temra cells.

As for this clone: What it binds is unknown.

The receptor was derived from a man between 45 and 60 years old with gastric cancer. The starting material was peripheral blood, obtained from a patient treated with photon-based radiotherapy. The V call is TRBV5-8, the J call TRBJ1-1; D is possibly TRBD1 (6 bases). The CDR3 spells CASSLIQGIEAFF. The CDR3 bases are TGTGCCAGCAGCTTGATTCAGGGGATTGAAGCTTTCTTT.